This T cell receptor beta chain stems from a study of spatial heterogeneity in lung cancer. This clonotype has a count of ten or more. TCRdb re-called the 5' RACE reads through MiXCR, storing one row per CDR3 protein. The sample shows 110,000 or so distinct CDR3 sequences, 10% to 11% of them seen only once. Time point denoted: blood at routine non-recurrence follow-up after resection. The receptor was derived from a female donor with early-stage non-small cell lung cancer. The source material was PBMCs, sampled at follow-up.

CDR3 nucleotides: TGCAGTGCGCATGGGACAGGGGGAACCTATGGCTACACCTTC. Translating gives CSAHGTGGTYGYTF. The chain recombines TRBV20-1 with TRBJ1-2; 11 bases agree with TRBD1. Germline V lookup: CDR1 DFQATT, CDR2 SNEGSKA (reference sequence). Losses at the gene ends were 6 bases for V and 4 bases for J; bases not matched to a gene: 7. The CDR3 is 14 residues long.